The sequence of this T cell receptor beta chain was determined in a study of T-cell reconstitution after alpha-beta-depleted transplantation in children. Unique molecular identifiers were incorporated when the TCRbeta library was constructed. MiXCR, applied by TCRdb to the PCR reads, yields one record per CDR3 protein. The table shows 98,000 or so distinct CDR3 sequences, with almost 6.5% occurring only once. General study points: Reports say that about two months after transplant, the alpha-beta T cells came out of several hundred graft clones that had expanded. T-cell counts and diversity were attributed mostly to newly produced T cells one year after transplant.

As to this clonotype: Its specificity is not known.

There are 17 residues in the CDR3. Looked up from germline, CDR1 is SGHRS and CDR2 is YFSETQ. The V and J ends lost 4 bases and 0 bases respectively, with 18 bases between them. V gene TRBV5-1 combines with J gene TRBJ2-3, with a possible D match to TRBD2 (5 bases). The sequence was collected from a male patient aged 2-9 years who had a stem cell transplant for acute lymphoblastic leukemia, so the T cells may come from the graft donor. The sequencing used PBMCs, mostly from graft donor cells, collected 360 days after TCRalphabeta/CD19-depleted stem cell transplant. The DNA for the CDR3 is TGCGCCAGCAGCCCCCATAAGGGAGTTACTAGCACAGATACGCAGTATTTT. It translates to CASSPHKGVTSTDTQYF. The whole variable domain, filled in from reference TRBV5-1 and TRBJ2-3, reads KAGVTQTPRYLIKTRGQQVTLSCSPISGHRSVSWYQQTPGQGLQFLFEYFSETQRNKGNFPGRFSGRQFSNSRSEMNVSTLELGDSALYLCASSPHKGVTSTDTQYFGPGTRLTVL.